Listed below are T cell receptor beta chains from one sample, sequenced in a study of cytomegalovirus exposure and HLA in healthy donors. Profiling relied on immunoSEQ multiplex PCR, and the TCRdb table lists in-frame clones only, not all of them. The sample holds tens of thousands of clones, 70% to 85% seen once. The sequenced material came from PBMCs. The receptors come from a woman in her twenties or thirties in good health and CMV-seronegative. Both conserved end residues are part of each CDR3. Each record gives: J gene, D gene, V gene, clone size, CDR3 protein, CDR3 DNA. D genes are given only for firm matches. Size tells how often a clone was seen (once, few, many) or the class of an expanded clone, and some rows leave it out.

TRBJ1-4,TRBD1,TRBV7-9,NA,CASRQTGTTNEKLFF,TGTGCCAGCAGGCAGACAGGGACAACTAATGAAAAACTGTTTTTT
TRBJ2-3,TRBD2,TRBV7-9,NA,CASSVRVRTRAPDTQYF,TGTGCCAGCAGCGTCCGGGTCCGGACTAGGGCCCCAGATACGCAGTATTTT
TRBJ2-1,TRBD2,TRBV6-1,NA,CASSELAGGYNEQFF,TGTGCCAGCAGTGAACTAGCGGGAGGGTACAATGAGCAGTTCTTC
TRBJ2-3,TRBD2,TRBV7-2,NA,CASILSGGGTDTQYF,TGTGCCAGCATCCTATCGGGGGGGGGTACAGATACGCAGTATTTT
TRBJ2-2,TRBD1,TRBV6-5,few,CASSLQGANTGELFF,TGTGCCAGCAGCCTACAGGGGGCGAACACCGGGGAGCTGTTTTTT
TRBJ1-1,NA,TRBV9,NA,CASSVQEGVGTEAFF,TGTGCCAGCAGCGTACAAGAAGGGGTAGGAACTGAAGCTTTCTTT
TRBJ2-1,TRBD2,TRBV5-1,NA,CASRLAGGPNNEQFF,TGCGCCAGCCGTCTAGCGGGAGGGCCAAACAATGAGCAGTTCTTC
TRBJ1-5,TRBD1,TRBV19,NA,CASSPSTGIGSQPQHF,TGTGCCAGTAGTCCCTCGACAGGGATCGGGAGTCAGCCCCAGCATTTT
TRBJ1-1,NA,TRBV5-4,NA,CASSLARGEAFF,TGTGCCAGCAGCTTGGCTCGGGGGGAAGCTTTCTTT
TRBJ1-6,TRBD1,TRBV30,NA,CAWSWDSTNSPLHF,TGTGCCTGGAGTTGGGACAGTACGAATTCACCCCTCCACTTT
TRBJ2-5,NA,TRBV5-1,NA,CASSLQGQETQYF,TGCGCCAGCAGCTTGCAGGGGCAAGAGACCCAGTACTTC
TRBJ1-3,TRBD1,TRBV6-5,NA,CASSLDRVGNTIYF,TGTGCCAGCAGTCTCGACAGGGTTGGAAACACCATATATTTT
TRBJ1-2,NA,TRBV30,NA,CAWSVRGQGPVYGYTF,TGTGCCTGGAGTGTACGGGGCCAGGGGCCCGTCTATGGCTACACCTTC
TRBJ1-2,NA,TRBV21-1,NA,CASGRGYGYTF,TGTGCCAGCGGGAGAGGCTATGGCTACACCTTC
TRBJ2-5,NA,TRBV5-8,NA,CASSLGGVVLETQYF,TGTGCCAGCAGCTTGGGCGGGGTCGTTCTTGAGACCCAGTACTTC
TRBJ1-4,NA,TRBV7-8,NA,CASSLGQGYEKLFF,TGTGCCAGCAGCTTGGGCCAGGGTTATGAAAAACTGTTTTTT
TRBJ2-1,TRBD1,TRBV9,NA,CASSVEDRVVNEQFF,TGTGCCAGCAGCGTAGAAGACAGGGTGGTCAATGAGCAGTTCTTC
TRBJ1-1,NA,TRBV7-9,once,CASSHAPSGTEAFF,TGTGCCAGCAGCCACGCCCCATCGGGCACTGAAGCTTTCTTT
TRBJ2-7,NA,TRBV5-1,NA,CASSFFPGSSYEQYF,TGCGCCAGCAGCTTTTTTCCGGGTTCATCCTACGAGCAGTACTTC
TRBJ2-3,NA,TRBV7-9,NA,CASSLAEGLPSTDTQYF,TGTGCCAGCAGCTTAGCGGAAGGACTACCTAGCACAGATACGCAGTATTTT
TRBJ1-3,TRBD1,TRBV25-1,few,CASLDRVGGNTIYF,TGTGCCAGCCTCGACAGGGTAGGAGGAAACACCATATATTTT
TRBJ1-2,TRBD1,TRBV6-5,once,CASSLLGTGNYVYTF,TGTGCCAGCAGTTTACTGGGGACAGGGAACTATGTCTACACCTTC
TRBJ2-5,NA,TRBV6-1,NA,CACNLLGTGQETQYF,TGTGCCTGCAACCTGTTGGGAACAGGGCAAGAGACCCAGTACTTC
TRBJ2-3,TRBD2,TRBV7-3,NA,CASSFLAGPDTQYF,TGTGCCAGCAGCTTCCTAGCGGGACCAGATACGCAGTATTTT
TRBJ2-3,TRBD2,TRBV27,NA,CASRSSGVDTQYF,TGTGCCAGCAGGTCGAGCGGGGTGGATACGCAGTATTTT
TRBJ1-4,NA,TRBV2,NA,CASTEGTFEKLFF,TGTGCCAGCACCGAGGGGACATTTGAAAAACTGTTTTTT
TRBJ2-5,NA,TRBV6-5,NA,CASSFRQESGETQYF,TGTGCCAGCAGTTTCCGACAGGAAAGTGGGGAGACCCAGTACTTC
TRBJ2-2,NA,TRBV6-5,NA,CASSYGQDNTGELFF,TGTGCCAGCAGTTACGGGCAGGATAACACCGGGGAGCTGTTTTTT
TRBJ2-1,TRBD1,TRBV6-1,NA,CASTGQGYNEQFF,TGTGCCAGCACCGGACAGGGCTATAATGAGCAGTTCTTC
TRBJ1-1,NA,TRBV28,NA,CASSPYGVNTEAFF,TGTGCCAGCAGTCCGTACGGAGTGAACACTGAAGCTTTCTTT
TRBJ1-1,NA,TRBV19,NA,CASRIEGSLNTEAFF,TGTGCCAGTAGGATAGAGGGCAGTTTGAACACTGAAGCTTTCTTT